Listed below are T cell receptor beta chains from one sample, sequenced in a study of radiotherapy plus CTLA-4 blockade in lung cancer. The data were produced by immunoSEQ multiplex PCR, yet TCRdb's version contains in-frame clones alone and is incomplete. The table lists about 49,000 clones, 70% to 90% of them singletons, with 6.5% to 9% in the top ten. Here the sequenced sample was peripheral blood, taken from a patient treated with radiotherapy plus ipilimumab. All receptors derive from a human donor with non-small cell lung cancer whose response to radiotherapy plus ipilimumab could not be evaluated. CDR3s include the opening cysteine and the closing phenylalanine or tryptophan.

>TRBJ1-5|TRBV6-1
CASSEIGQSNQPQHF
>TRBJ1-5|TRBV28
CASSLFGYSNQPQHF
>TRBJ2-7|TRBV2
CASGRRGPSYEQYF
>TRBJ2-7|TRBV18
CASSPPGNSYEQYF
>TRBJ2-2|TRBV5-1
CASSLAEEGTGELFF
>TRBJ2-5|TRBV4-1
CASSQGRGKGETQYF
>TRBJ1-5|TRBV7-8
CASSWDRGNQPQHF
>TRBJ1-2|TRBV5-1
CASSFASNYGYTF
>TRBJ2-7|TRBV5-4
CASSLDFGAYEQYF
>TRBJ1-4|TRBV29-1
CSVGAPGGTNEKLFF
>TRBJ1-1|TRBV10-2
CASSEWSTWDTEAFF
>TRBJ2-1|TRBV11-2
CASSLAGDPYNEQFF
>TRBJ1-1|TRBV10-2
CASSEYTSGRNTEAFF
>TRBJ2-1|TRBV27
CASSSPVDYNEQFF
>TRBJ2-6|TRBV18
CASSPSRGHLSGANVLTF
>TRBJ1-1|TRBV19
CASIPDTGTGVNTEAFF
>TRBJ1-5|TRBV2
CASGRDRGQPQHF
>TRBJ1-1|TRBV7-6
CASSSDSLNTEAFF
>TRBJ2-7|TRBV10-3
CAIAKDRGEQYF
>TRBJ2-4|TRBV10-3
CAISESQLLGEAKNIQYF
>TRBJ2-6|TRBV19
CASMSGGNGANVLTF
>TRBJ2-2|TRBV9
CASSDRTTNTGELFF
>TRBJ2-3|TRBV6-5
CASSYYSEGTQYF
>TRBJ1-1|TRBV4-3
CASSSLLNTEAFF
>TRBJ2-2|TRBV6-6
CASSYESRNTGELFF
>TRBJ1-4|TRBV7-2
CASSLGGGANEKLFF
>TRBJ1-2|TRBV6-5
CASSYSVGDGYTF
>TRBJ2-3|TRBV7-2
CASRRSGGVRTDTQYF
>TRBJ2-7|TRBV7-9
CASSLAPGEQYF
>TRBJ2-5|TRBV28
CASSPLGLAGDTQETQYF
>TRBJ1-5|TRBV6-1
CASSAGGQSNQPQHF
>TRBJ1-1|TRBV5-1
CASSLGGGANTEAFF
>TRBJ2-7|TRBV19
CASGEGLASNEQYF
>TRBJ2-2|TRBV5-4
CASSLDRGLTGELFF
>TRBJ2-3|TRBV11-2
CASSQGTSGRTDTQYF
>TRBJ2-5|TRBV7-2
CASSLPRGGDETQYF
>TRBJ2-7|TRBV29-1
CSVEGQGGTYEQYF
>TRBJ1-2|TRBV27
CASSRTGYRDYTF